This passage covers 27 T cell receptor beta chains from one sample sequenced in a study of blood T cell repertoires in COVID-19. Repertoires were generated with immunoSEQ multiplex PCR, while TCRdb's copy carries only in-frame clones and drops some. The sample includes more than 95,000 clones, about 89% of them seen just once. The sample taken for sequencing was peripheral blood. The receptors were gathered from a human donor in a cohort sampled during active COVID-19.

The chain links TRBV27 to TRBJ2-7; possible D gene TRBD1, 6 bases. V was shortened by 9 bases and J by 4 bases, with 19 bases between the two germline ends. Germline V gives CDR1 MNHEY, CDR2 SMNVEV (reference sequence). The CDR3 sequence is 14 residues long. The CDR3 sequence: CASLEGDGEYEQYF. CDR3 DNA sequence: TGTGCCAGTTTAGAGGGGGACGGAGAGTACGAGCAGTACTTC.

This sequence joins TRBV7-2 and TRBJ2-2, with TRBD2 matching over 12 bases. V shed 4 bases and J 8 bases; nucleotides not matched to a gene: 5. Germline-derived CDR1 and CDR2 are SGHTA and FQGNSA. CDR3 length: 15 amino acids. The CDR3 bases are TGTGCCAGCAGCTCGACTAGCGGGAGTACAGGGGAGCTGTTTTTT. Translating it yields CASSSTSGSTGELFF.

The V gene is TRBV18, the J gene TRBJ2-7; possibly TRBD1 for D (6 bases). V gave up 2 bases and J gave up 3 bases, with 11 bases separating them. Germline V gene sequence: CDR1 KGHSH, CDR2 LQKENI. This CDR3 has 14 residues. CDR3 protein: CASSPGQGHYEQYF. The CDR3 DNA reads TGTGCCAGCTCACCAGGGCAGGGACACTACGAGCAGTACTTC.

The chain is built from TRBV18 and TRBJ1-2, with D tentatively TRBD1 (5 bases). Germline V gene data show CDR1 as KGHSH and CDR2 as LQKENI. The CDR3 has 14 amino acids. V was clipped by 0 bases and J by 3 bases, with 8 bases between them. CDR3: CASSPPSGHYGYTF. The CDR3 DNA sequence: TGTGCCAGCTCACCACCGTCAGGGCACTATGGCTACACCTTC.

V gene TRBV2 combines with J gene TRBJ1-6, with D maybe TRBD1 (6 bases). CDR3 length: 16 amino acids. Deletions cut 6 bases from V and 0 bases from J, with 12 bases between. Germline V gene data show CDR1 as SNHLY and CDR2 as FYNNEI. DNA of the CDR3: TGTGCCAGCAGACCAACAGGGAGCTCCTATAATTCACCCCTCCACTTT. Protein product: CASRPTGSSYNSPLHF.

The chain couples TRBV6-1 to TRBJ2-7; D might be TRBD2 (5 bases). CDR1 and CDR2 (germline): MNHNS, SASEGT. The CDR3 contains 13 residues. The ends were cut back, 1 base at V and 6 bases at J, with 10 bases in the middle. CDR3 sequence: CASSEVGLVEQYF. CDR3 coding DNA: TGTGCCAGCAGTGAAGTCGGACTGGTCGAGCAGTACTTC.

The chain combines TRBV5-6 with TRBJ1-4, with unresolved D. Trimming pared 3 bases from V and 3 bases from J, leaving 15 bases between. The CDR3 sequence is 16 residues long. The germline V gene encodes CDR1 SGHDT and CDR2 YYEEEE. Here the CDR3 DNA reads TGTGCCAGCAGCTACCGCGGTGGTCTGGCTAATGAAAAACTGTTTTTT. Its protein is CASSYRGGLANEKLFF.

This clone was detected only a few times. The chain carries TRBV18 and TRBJ2-1, with D tentatively TRBD2 (5 bases). CDR1 and CDR2 from the germline V gene are KGHSH and LQKENI. V lost 2 bases to trimming and J lost 0 bases, with 11 bases between them. The CDR3 consists of 16 residues. The DNA for the CDR3 is TGTGCCAGCTCACCAGGACTCGAGAGCTCCTACAATGAGCAGTTCTTC. Amino acids: CASSPGLESSYNEQFF.

The rearrangement uses TRBV7-2 and TRBJ2-7; D possibly corresponds to TRBD2 (6 bases). Germline CDR1 SGHTA, CDR2 FQGNSA. V was clipped by 5 bases and J by 4 bases, with 18 bases between them. This CDR3 comprises 15 residues. CDR3 loop: CASSLRRGLGYEQYF. The CDR3 coding sequence is TGTGCCAGCAGCCTACGGAGGGGTCTTGGTTACGAGCAGTACTTC.

Only one count was recorded for this clone. The chain employs TRBV28 and TRBJ2-1, with TRBD1 identical over 8 bases. Germline trimming cut 7 bases from V and 0 bases from J; bases unmatched to any gene: 5. The germline CDR1 and CDR2 sequences are MDHEN and SYDVKM. This CDR3 is built from 15 residues. The CDR3 nucleotides read TGTGCCAGCAAAGACAGGGGAAGCTCCTACAATGAGCAGTTCTTC. It is translated as CASKDRGSSYNEQFF.

DNA for the CDR3: TGTGCCAGCAGCTTGGGTCAGAACCGGGATCCCAATGAGCAGTTCTTC. Translated: CASSLGQNRDPNEQFF. The V and J genes are TRBV7-9 and TRBJ2-1; D might be TRBD2 (5 bases). Trimming took 3 bases from V and 6 from J, leaving 18 bases between them. CDR1 is SEHNR, CDR2 FQNEAQ, per germline (reference sequence). The CDR3 spans 16 residues. Full variable domain (rest looked up from reference TRBV7-9 and TRBJ2-1): DTGVSQNPRHKITKRGQNVTFRCDPISEHNRLYWYRQTLGQGPEFLTYFQNEAQLEKSRLLSDRFSAERPKGSFSTLEIQRTEQGDSAMYLCASSLGQNRDPNEQFFGPGTRLTVL.

CDR3 sequence (DNA): TGCAGTGCTAGTCGGACTATTGGGGACTACGAGCAGTACTTC. Translation gives CSASRTIGDYEQYF. This chain connects TRBV20-1 to TRBJ2-7; tentatively, D is TRBD2 (6 bases). The ends were cut back, 3 bases at V and 3 bases at J, with 15 bases in the middle. CDR1 and CDR2 (germline): DFQATT, SNEGSKA (reference sequence). The length of the CDR3 is 14 residues.

V usage is TRBV23-1 and J usage is TRBJ2-1; TRBD2 matches 14 bases. TRBV23-1 is flagged as an ORF with uncertain function. The CDR3 has 18 amino acids. V dropped 2 bases and J dropped 10; count of bases not matched to a gene: 13. The CDR3: CASSQPTSGGACPSEQFF. The DNA of the CDR3 is TGCGCCAGCAGTCAACCGACTAGCGGGGGGGCCTGCCCCAGCGAGCAGTTCTTC.

This sequence joins TRBV9 and TRBJ2-7, with TRBD2 identical over 14 bases. Germline values: CDR1 SGDLS, CDR2 YYNGEE. CDR3 length equals 18 residues. J lost 2 bases, V lost 0 bases, and 7 bases had no gene match. The CDR3 loop is CASSVEGTSGSGAYEQYF. Written as DNA, the CDR3 is TGTGCCAGCAGCGTAGAGGGGACTAGCGGGAGTGGGGCCTACGAGCAGTACTTC.

The chain carries TRBV28 and TRBJ2-1; tentatively, D is TRBD2 (5 bases). The CDR3 length is 14 residues. V was shortened by 7 bases and J by 0 bases, with 10 bases between the two germline ends. The V gene's germline CDR1 is MDHEN and CDR2 SYDVKM. The CDR3 region has the DNA TGTGCCAGCATGGTCGGGGACTCCTACAATGAGCAGTTCTTC. This translates into CASMVGDSYNEQFF.

Note on this clone: Germline is not matched at one junction end, which may reflect a read error. The chain combines TRBV7-3 with TRBJ1-1; a weak D match, TRBD1 (6 bases). CDR3 size: 13 residues. Germline CDR1 SGHTA, CDR2 FQGTGA. The CDR3 DNA reads as TGTGCCAGCAGCTCCTCCGGGGGGGCTGATGCTTTCTTT. Protein sequence: CASSSSGGADAFF.

The sample holds a few counts of this clone. The V gene is TRBV7-2, the J gene TRBJ1-6; possible D gene TRBD1, 5 bases. Germline values: CDR1 SGHTA, CDR2 FQGNSA. V gave up 1 base and J gave up 9 bases, with 13 bases separating them. The CDR3 is 15 residues long. The DNA of the CDR3 is TGTGCCAGCAGCTTAGTCCAGGGCATAGGTTCACCCCTCCACTTT. Its translation: CASSLVQGIGSPLHF.

The chain links TRBV18 to TRBJ2-2, with a possible D match to TRBD1 (5 bases). The germline V gene encodes CDR1 KGHSH and CDR2 LQKENI. V was shortened by 2 bases and J by 2 bases, with 12 bases between the two germline ends. The CDR3 is made up of 16 amino acids. As DNA, the CDR3 is TGTGCCAGCTCACCAAAGCGTACAGGAAACACCGGGGAGCTGTTTTTT. The encoded protein is CASSPKRTGNTGELFF.

This chain uses TRBV7-9 with TRBJ2-1; 7 nucleotides agree with TRBD2. The CDR3 covers 16 residues. V shed 5 bases and J 6 bases; nucleotides not matched to a gene: 13. The germline gives CDR1 SEHNR, CDR2 FQNEAQ (reference sequence). CDR3 sequence (DNA): TGTGCCAGCAGCCAACTTCCCGGGCCGGGGGGCAATGAGCAGTTCTTC. This codes for CASSQLPGPGGNEQFF.

This clone was recorded only once. V gene TRBV5-6 combines with J gene TRBJ2-5, with D unclear. Trimming took off 2 bases at V and 4 bases at J, with 6 bases between the two ends. The CDR3 spans 12 residues. The germline CDR1 and CDR2 sequences are SGHDT and YYEEEE. The CDR3, as DNA: TGTGCCAGCAGCTTAGCTGGAGAGACCCAGTACTTC. It encodes CASSLAGETQYF. The entire variable domain, with the rest obtained from reference TRBV5-6 and TRBJ2-5, is as follows: DAGVTQSPTHLIKTRGQQVTLRCSPKSGHDTVSWYQQALGQGPQFIFQYYEEEERQRGNFPDRFSGHQFPNYSSELNVNALLLGDSALYLCASSLAGETQYFGPGTRLLVL.

Only one count was recorded for this clone. The genes are TRBV7-9 and TRBJ2-3, with 7 bases that match TRBD1. Trimming cost V 2 bases and J 0 bases; bases outside gene matches: 5. Germline CDR1 and CDR2: SEHNR and FQNEAQ (reference sequence). This CDR3 has 16 residues. The CDR3 loop is CASSLRGQGSTDTQYF. CDR3 bases: TGTGCCAGCAGCTTAAGGGGGCAGGGGAGCACAGATACGCAGTATTTT.

This clone occurred once. The CDR3: CASTPWTGTYEQYF. In DNA form, the CDR3 reads TGTGCCAGCACACCCTGGACAGGGACCTACGAGCAGTACTTC. The chain couples TRBV5-6 to TRBJ2-7, with TRBD1 matching 8 bases. This CDR3 region has 14 residues. Losses at the gene ends were 6 bases for V and 2 bases for J; bases not matched to a gene: 7. Per germline, CDR1 SGHDT and CDR2 YYEEEE.

The sample holds a few counts of this clone. V is TRBV19 and J is TRBJ2-3; TRBD1 matches at 8 bases. Unmatched junction bases numbered 9, after V lost 10 bases and J lost 3 bases. From germline, CDR1 is LNHDA and CDR2 SQIVND (reference sequence). The CDR3 has 14 residues. The CDR3 nucleotides read TGTGCCACTTTAGCCCAGGGGGCAACAGATACGCAGTATTTT. Protein product: CATLAQGATDTQYF. The whole variable domain, filled in from reference TRBV19 and TRBJ2-3, reads DGGITQSPKYLFRKEGQNVTLSCEQNLNHDAMYWYRQDPGQGLRLIYYSQIVNDFQKGDIAEGYSVSREKKESFPLTVTSAQKNPTAFYLCATLAQGATDTQYFGPGTRLTVL.

This chain uses TRBV5-4 with TRBJ2-1; TRBD1 is a possible D gene (5 bases). Germline CDR1 SGHNT, CDR2 YYREEE (reference sequence). The CDR3 spans 15 residues. V lost 2 bases and J lost 1, with 10 bases in between. The CDR3 DNA reads TGTGCCAGCAGCTTAAGCAGGGAATCCTACAATGAGCAGTTCTTC. It specifies CASSLSRESYNEQFF.

The rearrangement uses TRBV30 and TRBJ1-5, with 8 nucleotides matching TRBD1. Germline V lookup: CDR1 GTSNPN, CDR2 SVGIG (reference sequence). J gave up 4 bases and V 7 bases, and 9 bases lay outside the gene matches. The CDR3 has 14 residues. The CDR3 here is CASSDRAVNQPQHF. CDR3 DNA sequence: TGTGCCTCATCGGACAGGGCGGTAAATCAGCCCCAGCATTTT.

CDR3 protein: CASSLPGSVNEKLFF. The DNA for the CDR3 is TGTGCCAGCAGCTTACCGGGGTCGGTAAATGAAAAACTGTTTTTT. The rearrangement joins TRBV11-2 to TRBJ1-4; no firm D call. CDR3 length: 15 amino acids. CDR1 is SGHAT and CDR2 is FQNNGV in the germline V gene. Trimming stripped 2 bases from V and 5 bases from J, with 12 bases between.

This clone was observed a few times. In nucleotides, the CDR3 is TGTGCCAGCAGCCAAGAGGGAGGGACTAGCGGGCGGCCCGCCTACAATGAGCAGTTCTTC. Translation gives CASSQEGGTSGRPAYNEQFF. The V and J genes are TRBV9 and TRBJ2-1; 12 nucleotides match TRBD2. From germline, CDR1 is SGDLS and CDR2 YYNGEE. V trimming: 4 bases; J trimming: 2 bases; junction bases outside the gene matches: 16. CDR3 length equals 20 residues.